The clone carrying this TCR beta chain was observed many times. This sample is part of a study of T cells in Graves' hyperthyroidism and ophthalmopathy. RNA transcripts were the template for amplifying TCR beta CDR3 regions. TCR CDR3 regions were first amplified by RT-PCR with HTBI primers. TCRdb reprocessed the multiplex PCR reads with MiXCR, giving one entry per CDR3 protein. The sample contains about 330,000 distinct CDR3 sequences, about 13% of which appear only once. V dropped 6 bases and J dropped 5 bases, with 15 bases sitting between them. Germline V gene sequence: CDR1 MDHEN, CDR2 SYDVKM. The CDR3 spans 14 residues. A patient was excluded if there was uncontrolled infection, other autoimmune disease, pregnancy or lactation. The PBMCs had their origin in 10 ml of fresh peripheral blood.

The source of this sequence is a woman aged 40 to 50 with Graves' ophthalmopathy. The sequencing input was blood. The genes are TRBV28 and TRBJ2-3; maybe TRBD1 (5 bases). CDR3 nucleotide sequence: TGTGCCAGCAGAGGATCAACAGGCTTAGATACGCAGTATTTT. Protein product: CASRGSTGLDTQYF.